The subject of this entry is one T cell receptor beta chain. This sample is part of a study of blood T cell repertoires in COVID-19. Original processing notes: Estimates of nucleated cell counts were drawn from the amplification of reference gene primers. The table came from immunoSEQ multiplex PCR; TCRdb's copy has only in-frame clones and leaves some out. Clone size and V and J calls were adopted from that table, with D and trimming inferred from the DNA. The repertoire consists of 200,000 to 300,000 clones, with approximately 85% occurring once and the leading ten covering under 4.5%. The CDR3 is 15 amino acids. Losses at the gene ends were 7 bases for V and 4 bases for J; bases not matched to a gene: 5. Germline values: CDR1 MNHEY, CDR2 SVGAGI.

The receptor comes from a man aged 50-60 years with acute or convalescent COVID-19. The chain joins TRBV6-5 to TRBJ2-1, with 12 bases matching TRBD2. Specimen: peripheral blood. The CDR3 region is CASNRLAGAYNEQFF. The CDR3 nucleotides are TGTGCCAGCAACCGACTAGCGGGGGCTTACAATGAGCAGTTCTTC.